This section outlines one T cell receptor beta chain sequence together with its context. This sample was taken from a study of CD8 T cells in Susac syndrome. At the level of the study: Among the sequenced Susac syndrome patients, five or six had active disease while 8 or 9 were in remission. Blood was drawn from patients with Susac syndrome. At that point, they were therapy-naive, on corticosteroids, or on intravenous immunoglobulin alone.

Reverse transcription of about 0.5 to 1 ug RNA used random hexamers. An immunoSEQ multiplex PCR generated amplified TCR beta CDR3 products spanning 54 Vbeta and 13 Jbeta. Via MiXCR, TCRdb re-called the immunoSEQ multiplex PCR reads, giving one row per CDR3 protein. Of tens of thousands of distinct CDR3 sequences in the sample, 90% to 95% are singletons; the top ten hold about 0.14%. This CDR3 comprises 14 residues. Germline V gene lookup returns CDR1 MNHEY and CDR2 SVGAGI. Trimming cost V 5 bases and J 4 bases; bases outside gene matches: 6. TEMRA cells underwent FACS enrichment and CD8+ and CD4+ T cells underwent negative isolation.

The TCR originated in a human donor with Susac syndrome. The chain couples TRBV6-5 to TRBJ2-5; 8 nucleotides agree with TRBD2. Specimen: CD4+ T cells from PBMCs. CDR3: CASSPAGVRETQYF. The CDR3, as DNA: TGTGCCAGCAGTCCAGCGGGGGTTCGAGAGACCCAGTACTTC.